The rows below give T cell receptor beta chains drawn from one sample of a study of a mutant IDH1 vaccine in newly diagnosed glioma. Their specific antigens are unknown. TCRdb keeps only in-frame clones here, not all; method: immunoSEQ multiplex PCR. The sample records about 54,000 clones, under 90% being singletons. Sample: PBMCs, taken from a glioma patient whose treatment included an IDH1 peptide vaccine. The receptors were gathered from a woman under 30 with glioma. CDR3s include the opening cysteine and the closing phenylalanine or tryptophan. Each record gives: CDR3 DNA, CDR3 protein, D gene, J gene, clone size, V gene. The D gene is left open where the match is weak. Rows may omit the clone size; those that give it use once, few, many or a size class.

TGCGCCAGCAGAGCCGGGACCGGGGGGACCGGGGAGCTGTTTTTT,CASRAGTGGTGELFF,TRBD2,TRBJ2-2,-,TRBV5-1
TGTGCCAGCAGCTTAAGACACCGAAACTATGGCTACACCTTC,CASSLRHRNYGYTF,-,TRBJ1-2,-,TRBV7-2
TGTGCCAGCAGCTCGACAGGGTGGTACGAGCAGTACTTC,CASSSTGWYEQYF,TRBD1,TRBJ2-7,-,TRBV5-8
TGTGCCTGGATCCCGCGACAACGACTCTCTGGAAACACCATATATTTT,CAWIPRQRLSGNTIYF,-,TRBJ1-3,-,TRBV30
TGTGCTAGTGGTTTGGTACTTAGGGGGCTGAAGACTGAAGCTTTCTTT,CASGLVLRGLKTEAFF,TRBD1,TRBJ1-1,few,TRBV12-5
TGTGCCAGCAGCTTTATGCGGTTGAACACTGAAGCTTTCTTT,CASSFMRLNTEAFF,-,TRBJ1-1,few,TRBV5-6
TGTGCCAGCAGCAGAGACAGGTCCTATGGCTACACCTTC,CASSRDRSYGYTF,-,TRBJ1-2,-,TRBV6-5
TGTGCCATCAACCAGGGTAGCGGGCCCTACAATGAGCAGTTCTTC,CAINQGSGPYNEQFF,TRBD2,TRBJ2-1,once,TRBV10-3
TGCGCCAGCAGCCAAGATAGGACTTTCTACGAGCAGTACTTC,CASSQDRTFYEQYF,-,TRBJ2-7,-,TRBV4-3
TGTGCCAGTAGTAGGGGACAGATATCCTCTGGAAACACCATATATTTT,CASSRGQISSGNTIYF,TRBD1,TRBJ1-3,-,TRBV19
TGCAGCGTTGACCTGACAGGGATGAACACTGAAGCTTTCTTT,CSVDLTGMNTEAFF,TRBD1,TRBJ1-1,-,TRBV29-1
TGTGCCAGCAGCTTAGCGGGAGTCCGTACCGGGGAGCTGTTTTTT,CASSLAGVRTGELFF,-,TRBJ2-2,-,TRBV7-2
TGCGCCAGCAGCCAAGGCCCCACAGGGGGCGATGGCTACACCTTC,CASSQGPTGGDGYTF,TRBD1,TRBJ1-2,-,TRBV4-3
TGTGCCATCAGAGGGGGCCCGGGCAATCAGCCCCAGCATTTT,CAIRGGPGNQPQHF,TRBD1,TRBJ1-5,-,TRBV10-3
TGTGCCAGCAGCTCTCCGGGACTGCACTCTGGAAACACCATATATTTT,CASSSPGLHSGNTIYF,-,TRBJ1-3,-,TRBV7-2
TGTGCCAGCATCCAAGCAGGGCCTGGAAACACCATATATTTT,CASIQAGPGNTIYF,-,TRBJ1-3,-,TRBV6-6
TGCGCCAGCAGCAGCGGACAGGGGTTTGGCAACTATGGCTACACCTTC,CASSSGQGFGNYGYTF,TRBD1,TRBJ1-2,-,TRBV5-1
TGTGCCAGCATCCGGGGGAGTAGCGGAGGAACAGATACGCAGTATTTT,CASIRGSSGGTDTQYF,-,TRBJ2-3,-,TRBV5-4
TGTGCCAGTAGGCGGGGCCTCATCACAGATACGCAGTATTTT,CASRRGLITDTQYF,-,TRBJ2-3,-,TRBV19
TGTGCCAGCAGCTTAGGGTCGGGTCAGAGCTCTGGAAACACCATATATTTT,CASSLGSGQSSGNTIYF,-,TRBJ1-3,once,TRBV9
TGTGCCAGCAGCGTGGGGGTCGGGGGGCGTTTAGGGACCCAGTACTTC,CASSVGVGGRLGTQYF,-,TRBJ2-5,-,TRBV9
TGTGCCAGCGGGGCAGGGGCCATGGGTACCTACAATGAGCAGTTCTTC,CASGAGAMGTYNEQFF,-,TRBJ2-1,-,TRBV9
TGTGCCAGCAGTCTTAGCGGGGGCACTGAAGCTTTCTTT,CASSLSGGTEAFF,-,TRBJ1-1,once,TRBV2
TGTGCCAGCAGCCGCTCCGGACAGGGGCGCGGCAATGAGCAGTTCTTC,CASSRSGQGRGNEQFF,TRBD1,TRBJ2-1,-,TRBV14
TGTGCCAGCAGCAGTACAGGGGAAAACACCATATATTTT,CASSSTGENTIYF,TRBD1,TRBJ1-3,few,TRBV7-9
TGTGCCAGCAGTGTCACAGGGGGCCCCTCCGAGCAGTACTTC,CASSVTGGPSEQYF,TRBD1,TRBJ2-7,-,TRBV6-5
TGCAGCGTTCGGGACTCTGGAAACACCATATATTTT,CSVRDSGNTIYF,-,TRBJ1-3,-,TRBV29-1
TGTGCCAGTAGTATAGGGGGACAGGGGAATTCACCCCTCCACTTT,CASSIGGQGNSPLHF,TRBD1,TRBJ1-6,-,TRBV19
TGTGCCAGCAGCCCTTTCGACAGGGTGGGTGGCTACACCTTC,CASSPFDRVGGYTF,TRBD1,TRBJ1-2,-,TRBV6-6